This T cell receptor beta chain emerged from a study of shared clonotypes between healthy human individuals. Across the whole study: Three plates each covered CD4 naive and memory; CD8 naive two, CD8 memory one.

About this clone: Its specificity is not known. Within the sample, other DNA sequences also encode this same CDR3.

Study-level points and caveats: Naive subsets generally had larger estimated richness than memory subsets. Tissue TCR repertoires likely differ from these blood-only repertoires.

This CDR3 has 13 residues. Germline V gene sequence: CDR1 GTSNPN, CDR2 SVGIG (reference sequence). V was cut by 3 bases and J by 0 bases, with 6 bases left in between. Sequencing used immunoSEQ multiplex PCR; TCRdb keeps in-frame clones, though not all of them. This table has about 2.4 million clones, 80% to 95% appearing once. Sequences were obtained from naive CD4+ T cells from PBMCs. Noted subset: CD45RA+ positively selected. The TCR was taken from a man younger than 35 in good health. Some clones in this sample may be carry-over from other donors' samples. The rearrangement uses TRBV30 and TRBJ2-1; D gene unclear. In nucleotides, the CDR3 is TGTGCCTGGAGGTTAAGCTCCTACAATGAGCAGTTCTTC. This codes for CAWRLSSYNEQFF.